These 2 T cell receptor beta chains originate from one sample sequenced in a study of T cells in localized non-small cell lung cancer. Libraries were prepared by immunoSEQ multiplex PCR; TCRdb keeps only in-frame clonotypes and omits some of them. The sample includes roughly 1,000 clones, about 26% of them seen just once. The sample in question was normal lung tissue next to the tumor, obtained before any cancer treatment. These receptors were obtained from a woman aged 35 to 75 with stage III lung adenocarcinoma.

This clone was recorded once. V usage is TRBV29-1 and J usage is TRBJ2-3; the D gene could be TRBD1 or TRBD2 (6 bases each). The CDR3 totals 12 residues. In germline, CDR1 is SQVTM, CDR2 ANQGSEA. Trimming left V 4 bases short and J 8 bases short, with 13 bases between. The CDR3, as DNA: TGCAGCGTTGCTAGGGGGGAGGCTACGCAGTATTTT. Its translation is CSVARGEATQYF.

The chain links TRBV19 to TRBJ2-6; unclear D gene. Trimming pared 4 bases from V and 4 bases from J, leaving 8 bases between. Germline V gene lookup returns CDR1 LNHDA and CDR2 SQIVND (reference sequence). This CDR3 is built from 14 residues. This CDR3 is CASSKGSGANVLTF. The CDR3 DNA reads as TGTGCCAGTAGTAAGGGCAGCGGGGCCAACGTCCTGACTTTC.